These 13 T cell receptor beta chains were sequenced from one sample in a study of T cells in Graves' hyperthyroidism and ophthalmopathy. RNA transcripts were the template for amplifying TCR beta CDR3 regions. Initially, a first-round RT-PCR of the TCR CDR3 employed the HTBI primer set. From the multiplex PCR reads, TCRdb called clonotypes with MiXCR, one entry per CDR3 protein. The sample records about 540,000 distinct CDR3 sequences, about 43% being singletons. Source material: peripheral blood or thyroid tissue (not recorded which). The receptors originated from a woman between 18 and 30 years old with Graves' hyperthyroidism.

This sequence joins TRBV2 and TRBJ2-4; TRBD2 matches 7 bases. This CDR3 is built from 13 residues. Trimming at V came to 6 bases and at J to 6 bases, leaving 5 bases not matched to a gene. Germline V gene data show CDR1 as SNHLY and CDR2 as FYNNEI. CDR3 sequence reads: CASRSGKGNIQYF. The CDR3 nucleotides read TGTGCCAGCAGGAGCGGGAAGGGAAACATTCAGTACTTC.

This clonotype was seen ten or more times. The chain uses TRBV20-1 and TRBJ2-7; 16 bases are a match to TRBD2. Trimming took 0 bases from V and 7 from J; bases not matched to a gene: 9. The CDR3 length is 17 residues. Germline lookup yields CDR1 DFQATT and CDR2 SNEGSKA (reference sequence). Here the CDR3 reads CSARDLMGLAGGPEQYF. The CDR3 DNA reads TGCAGTGCTAGAGATCTCATGGGACTAGCGGGAGGGCCGGAGCAGTACTTC.

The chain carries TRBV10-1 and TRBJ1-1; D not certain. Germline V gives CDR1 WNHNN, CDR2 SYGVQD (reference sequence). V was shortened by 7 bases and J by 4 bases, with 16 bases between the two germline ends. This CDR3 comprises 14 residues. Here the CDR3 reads CASMVLLDGTEAFF. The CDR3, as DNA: TGCGCCAGCATGGTCCTCCTTGACGGCACTGAAGCTTTCTTT.

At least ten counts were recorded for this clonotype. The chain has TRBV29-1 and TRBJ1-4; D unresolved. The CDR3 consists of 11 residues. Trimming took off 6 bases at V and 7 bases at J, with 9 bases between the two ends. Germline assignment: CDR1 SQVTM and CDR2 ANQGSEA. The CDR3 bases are TGCAGCGTCTGGGGTGGTGAAAAACTGTTTTTT. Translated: CSVWGGEKLFF.

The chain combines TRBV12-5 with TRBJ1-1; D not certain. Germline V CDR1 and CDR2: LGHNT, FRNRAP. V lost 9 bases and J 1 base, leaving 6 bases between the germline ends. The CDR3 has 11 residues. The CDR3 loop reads CARGKNTEAFF. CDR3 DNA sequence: TGTGCTAGAGGGAAGAACACTGAAGCTTTCTTT.

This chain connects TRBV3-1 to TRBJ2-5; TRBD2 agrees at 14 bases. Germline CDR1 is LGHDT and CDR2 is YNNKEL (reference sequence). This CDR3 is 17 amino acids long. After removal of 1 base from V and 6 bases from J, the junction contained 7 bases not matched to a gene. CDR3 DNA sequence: TGTGCCAGCAGCCAAGTGGGACTAGCGGGAGATGTAAAGACCCAGTACTTC. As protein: CASSQVGLAGDVKTQYF.

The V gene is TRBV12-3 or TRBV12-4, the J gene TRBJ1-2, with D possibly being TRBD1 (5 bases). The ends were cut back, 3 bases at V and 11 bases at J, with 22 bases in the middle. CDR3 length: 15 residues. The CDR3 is CASSFSGRGGPEYTF. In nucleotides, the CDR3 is TGTGCCAGCAGTTTCTCCGGGAGGGGCGGCCCCGAGTACACCTTC.

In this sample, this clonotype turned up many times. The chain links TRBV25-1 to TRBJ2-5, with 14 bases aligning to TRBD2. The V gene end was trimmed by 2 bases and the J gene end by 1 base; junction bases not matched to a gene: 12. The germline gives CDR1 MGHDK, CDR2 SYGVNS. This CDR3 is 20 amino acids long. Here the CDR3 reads CASSEPLGTSGRPSQETQYF. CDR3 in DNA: TGTGCCAGCAGTGAACCACTAGGGACTAGCGGGAGACCCTCCCAAGAGACCCAGTACTTC.

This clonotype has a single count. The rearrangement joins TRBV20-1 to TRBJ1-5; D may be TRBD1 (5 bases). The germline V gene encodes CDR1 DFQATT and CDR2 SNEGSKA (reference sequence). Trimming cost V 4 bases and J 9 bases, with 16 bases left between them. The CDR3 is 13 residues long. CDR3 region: CSAILPGLAPQHF. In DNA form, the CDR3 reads TGCAGTGCTATCCTACCGGGACTAGCGCCCCAGCATTTT.

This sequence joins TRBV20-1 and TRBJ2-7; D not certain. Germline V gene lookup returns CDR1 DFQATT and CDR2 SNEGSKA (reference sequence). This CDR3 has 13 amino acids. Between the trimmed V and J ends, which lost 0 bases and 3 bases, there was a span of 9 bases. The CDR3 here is CSARDVDDYEQYF. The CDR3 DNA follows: TGCAGTGCTAGAGACGTGGATGACTACGAGCAGTACTTC.

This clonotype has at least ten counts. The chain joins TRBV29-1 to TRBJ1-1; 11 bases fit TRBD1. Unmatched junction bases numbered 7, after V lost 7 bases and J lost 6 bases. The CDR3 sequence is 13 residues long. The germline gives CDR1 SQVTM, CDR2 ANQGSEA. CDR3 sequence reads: CSAGQGAFPEAFF. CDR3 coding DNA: TGCAGCGCCGGACAGGGGGCGTTCCCTGAAGCTTTCTTT.

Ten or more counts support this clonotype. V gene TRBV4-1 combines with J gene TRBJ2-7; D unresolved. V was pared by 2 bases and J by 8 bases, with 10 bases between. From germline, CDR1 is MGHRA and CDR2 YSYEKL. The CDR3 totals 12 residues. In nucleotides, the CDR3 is TGCGCCAGCAGCCAATGGGGAATCAAGCAGTACTTC. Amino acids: CASSQWGIKQYF.

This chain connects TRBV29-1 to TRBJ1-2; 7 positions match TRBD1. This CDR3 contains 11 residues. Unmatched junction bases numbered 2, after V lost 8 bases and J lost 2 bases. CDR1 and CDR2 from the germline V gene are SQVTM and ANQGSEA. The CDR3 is CSSTGNYGYTF. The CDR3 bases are TGCAGCTCGACAGGGAACTATGGCTACACCTTC.